The present entry profiles one T cell receptor (beta chain) with its context. The data were obtained in a study of Ad26.COV2.S vaccination and SARS-CoV-2 variants. Study-level background: In the study, Ad26.COV2.S was injected intramuscularly once, or twice 56 days apart.

The sample's treatment: around 19 received Ad26.COV2.S at low or high dose, single or two shots; roughly five received placebo; per-sample allocation not given. It was on day 63 after the first vaccine or placebo injection that samples were taken. Repertoires were generated with immunoSEQ multiplex PCR, while TCRdb's copy carries only in-frame clones and drops some. Of almost 400,000 clones in the sample, 70% to 90% were seen once. This CDR3 spans 17 amino acids. V lost 3 bases to trimming and J lost 2 bases; unmatched junction nucleotides: 12. Germline CDR1 SQVTM, CDR2 ANQGSEA. Sample: peripheral blood, taken in a trial of Ad26.COV2.S vaccine versus placebo. The clonotype comes from a person between 18 and 65 years old who received the Ad26.COV2.S COVID-19 vaccine or a placebo. The rearrangement uses TRBV29-1 and TRBJ2-3; 9 bases agree with TRBD2. CDR3 sequence reads: CSVDGLAGDKPTDTQYF. The CDR3 coding sequence is TGCAGCGTTGACGGGTTAGCGGGAGATAAGCCCACAGATACGCAGTATTTT.